The rows below give T cell receptor beta chains drawn from one sample of a study of T cell repertoires in cytomegalovirus infection. No antigens are known for them. TCRdb redid the calling of the reads with MiXCR, one entry per CDR3 protein. Among approximately 500,000 distinct CDR3 sequences listed, 30% to 40% were seen once. This specimen was cultured PBMCs, taken from culture after CMV antigen stimulation. The receptor source for this set is a human donor in good health (CMV status not recorded). Some clones in this sample may be carry-over from other donors' samples. The CDR3 runs from the conserved cysteine through the conserved F or W. A D gene is named only where the DNA matches it firmly. Expanded clones are given a class, and other clones once, few, many or no size at all.

d_call | j_call | clone_size | v_call | cdr3_aa | cdr3_nt
. | TRBJ1-5 | . | TRBV20-1 | CSAPGHLDLYSNQPQHF | TGCAGTGCTCCGGGACACTTAGACCTATATAGCAATCAGCCCCAGCATTTT
TRBD1 | TRBJ1-4 | . | TRBV4-2 | CASSQDGTGGNEKLFF | TGTGCCAGCAGCCAAGACGGGACAGGGGGCAATGAAAAACTGTTTTTT
. | TRBJ1-5 | few | TRBV6-8 | CASSYSWGAEQPQHF | TGTGCCAGCAGTTACTCCTGGGGGGCGGAACAGCCCCAGCATTTT
TRBD2 | TRBJ2-1 | . | TRBV27 | CASSLRRTSGRDNEQFF | TGTGCCAGCAGTCTTCGCCGGACTAGCGGGAGAGACAATGAGCAGTTCTTC
TRBD1 | TRBJ2-1 | few | TRBV29-1 | CSTGQGAGGEQFF | TGCAGCACGGGACAGGGGGCGGGAGGTGAGCAGTTCTTC
TRBD1 | TRBJ2-7 | . | TRBV6-2/TRBV6-3 | CASSLGQGEAYEQYF | TGTGCCAGCAGTTTAGGACAGGGGGAGGCCTACGAGCAGTACTTC
. | TRBJ2-1 | few | TRBV6-2/TRBV6-3 | CASSYREESDEQFF | TGTGCCAGCAGTTATCGTGAGGAATCGGATGAGCAGTTCTTC
TRBD1 | TRBJ2-2 | few | TRBV7-2 | CASSFAGTGFSTGELFF | TGTGCCAGCAGCTTCGCCGGGACAGGGTTTTCCACCGGGGAGCTGTTTTTT
. | TRBJ2-1 | . | TRBV20-1 | CSSSRVGGEQFF | TGCAGTTCGAGCAGGGTGGGGGGTGAGCAGTTCTTC
TRBD1 | TRBJ1-1 | . | TRBV5-6 | CASSGGQGGNTEAFF | TGTGCCAGCAGCGGCGGACAGGGGGGGAACACTGAAGCTTTCTTT
. | TRBJ1-1 | . | TRBV7-2 | CASSLGEVGLTEAFF | TGTGCCAGCAGCTTAGGGGAGGTTGGACTCACTGAAGCTTTCTTT
TRBD2 | TRBJ2-2 | . | TRBV7-6 | CASSLLAGGDTGELFF | TGTGCCAGCAGCTTGCTAGCGGGAGGCGACACCGGGGAGCTGTTTTTT
. | TRBJ2-7 | . | TRBV12-3/TRBV12-4 | CASSFNSWEQYF | TGTGCCAGCAGTTTCAACTCGTGGGAGCAGTACTTC
TRBD1 | TRBJ2-7 | . | TRBV6-2/TRBV6-3 | CASSYGDREHEQYF | TGTGCCAGCAGTTACGGGGACAGGGAACACGAGCAGTACTTC
TRBD2 | TRBJ2-2 | . | TRBV6-5 | CASSYLAGGSGELFF | TGTGCCAGCAGTTATCTAGCGGGAGGCTCCGGGGAGCTGTTTTTT
. | TRBJ1-1 | . | TRBV2 | CASSEREGNTEAFF | TGTGCCAGCAGTGAAAGGGAGGGGAACACTGAAGCTTTCTTT
TRBD1 | TRBJ1-4 | few | TRBV12-3/TRBV12-4 | CASRAGGTEKLFF | TGTGCCAGCAGAGCAGGGGGCACTGAAAAACTGTTTTTT
. | TRBJ2-3 | . | TRBV5-6 | CASSPVGGWGTDTQYF | TGTGCCAGCAGCCCCGTCGGGGGCTGGGGCACAGATACGCAGTATTTT
TRBD2 | TRBJ2-1 | . | TRBV7-2 | CASSLGVAGYNEQFF | TGTGCCAGCAGCTTGGGGGTAGCGGGCTACAATGAGCAGTTCTTC
TRBD1 | TRBJ2-6 | few | TRBV20-1 | CSAAGTVNSGANVLTF | TGCAGTGCGGCCGGGACAGTTAACTCTGGGGCCAACGTCCTGACTTTC
. | TRBJ1-2 | once | TRBV19 | CASSTSGRRVLNGYTF | TGTGCCAGTAGTACGTCCGGGAGAAGAGTATTGAATGGCTACACCTTC
TRBD2 | TRBJ2-4 | . | TRBV6-5 | CASSSPGLAGLAKNIQYF | TGTGCCAGCAGTTCCCCGGGACTAGCGGGTTTAGCCAAAAACATTCAGTACTTC
. | TRBJ1-5 | many | TRBV7-2 | CASSLDGSSNQPQHF | TGTGCCAGCAGCTTAGATGGGAGTAGCAATCAGCCCCAGCATTTT
. | TRBJ1-2 | . | TRBV4-2 | CASSQPGQGTHYGYTF | TGTGCCAGCAGCCAACCGGGACAAGGGACCCACTATGGCTACACCTTC
TRBD1 | TRBJ1-2 | . | TRBV12-5 | CASGYRDREDYGYTF | TGTGCTAGTGGTTACCGGGACAGGGAAGACTATGGCTACACCTTC
. | TRBJ1-1 | . | TRBV10-2 | CASRKPAEPTEAFF | TGCGCCAGCAGGAAGCCGGCAGAACCCACTGAAGCTTTCTTT
. | TRBJ1-5 | few | TRBV4-1 | CASSPLGGVNQPQHF | TGCGCCAGCAGCCCTTTGGGAGGAGTTAATCAGCCCCAGCATTTT
. | TRBJ1-1 | . | TRBV20-1 | CSARDIRGAYTEAFF | TGCAGTGCTAGAGATATAAGGGGCGCGTACACTGAAGCTTTCTTT
. | TRBJ2-3 | few | TRBV6-2/TRBV6-3 | CANGTLRERRTDTQYF | TGTGCCAACGGAACACTACGGGAGCGGAGGACAGATACGCAGTATTTT
. | TRBJ1-4 | few | TRBV27 | CASSLVTPLATNEKLFF | TGTGCCAGCAGTTTAGTGACACCACTTGCAACTAATGAAAAACTGTTTTTT
. | TRBJ1-1 | . | TRBV19 | CASSIMQPRNTEAFF | TGTGCCAGTAGTATTATGCAACCTCGGAACACTGAAGCTTTCTTT
. | TRBJ1-6 | many | TRBV7-8 | CASSLIGDNSPLHF | TGTGCCAGCAGCTTAATAGGCGATAATTCACCCCTCCACTTT
. | TRBJ2-7 | . | TRBV7-2 | CASSFVRGDYEQYF | TGTGCCAGCAGCTTTGTCAGGGGCGACTACGAGCAGTACTTC
. | TRBJ1-1 | few | TRBV6-2/TRBV6-3 | CASSYGSAEAFF | TGTGCCAGCAGTTACGGCTCAGCTGAAGCTTTCTTT
. | TRBJ1-1 | . | TRBV6-5 | CASSYGGSVHSSTEAFF | TGTGCCAGCAGCTATGGGGGTTCGGTGCACAGTAGCACTGAAGCTTTCTTT
TRBD1 | TRBJ2-7 | few | TRBV6-2/TRBV6-3 | CASSSHSTGADEQYF | TGTGCCAGCAGCTCCCACTCAACAGGGGCGGACGAGCAGTACTTC
TRBD1 | TRBJ1-5 | . | TRBV28 | CASSTRQGLGQPQHF | TGTGCCAGCAGCACAAGACAGGGATTAGGGCAGCCCCAGCATTTT
TRBD1 | TRBJ2-4 | many | TRBV7-8 | CASSPRTGGGKDIQYF | TGTGCCAGCAGCCCCAGGACAGGGGGCGGGAAGGACATTCAGTACTTC
TRBD1 | TRBJ2-7 | few | TRBV28 | CASSLGTGGGNEQYF | TGTGCCAGCAGTTTAGGGACAGGAGGAGGTAACGAGCAGTACTTC
TRBD2 | TRBJ2-1 | . | TRBV27 | CASRPAGEGNEQFF | TGTGCCAGCAGGCCAGCGGGAGAGGGCAATGAGCAGTTCTTC
TRBD1 | TRBJ1-5 | few | TRBV27 | CASSGTGGGNQPQHF | TGTGCCAGCAGTGGGACAGGGGGTGGCAATCAGCCCCAGCATTTT
TRBD2 | TRBJ2-3 | . | TRBV19 | CASSIAHLSGSVADTQYF | TGTGCCAGTAGTATAGCCCATCTGAGCGGGAGTGTAGCAGATACGCAGTATTTT
TRBD2 | TRBJ2-1 | . | TRBV7-2 | CASREGTTYNEQFF | TGTGCCAGCAGAGAAGGGACTACCTACAATGAGCAGTTCTTC
. | TRBJ1-6 | . | TRBV6-1 | CASRENPGFDNSPLHF | TGTGCCAGCAGAGAGAACCCAGGGTTCGATAATTCACCCCTCCACTTT
TRBD1 | TRBJ1-1 | many | TRBV7-2 | CASNKVQGAHTEAFF | TGTGCCAGCAACAAAGTACAGGGGGCTCACACTGAAGCTTTCTTT
TRBD2 | TRBJ2-1 | . | TRBV7-2 | CASSPLGTRSHEQFF | TGTGCCAGCAGCCCTCTAGGGACTAGATCGCATGAGCAGTTCTTC
. | TRBJ2-2 | . | TRBV7-6 | CASSLIVPTMYTGELFF | TGTGCCAGCAGCTTAATAGTACCGACTATGTACACCGGGGAGCTGTTTTTT
. | TRBJ1-2 | . | TRBV10-3 | CAISAQAADGYTF | TGTGCCATCAGTGCTCAGGCGGCTGATGGCTACACCTTC
. | TRBJ1-1 | few | TRBV28 | CASSSYSREAFF | TGTGCCAGCAGTAGCTACAGCCGAGAAGCTTTCTTT
TRBD1 | TRBJ1-5 | few | TRBV6-2/TRBV6-3 | CASSYSNLAGGSNQPQHF | TGTGCCAGCAGTTACTCGAATTTGGCAGGGGGGAGCAATCAGCCCCAGCATTTT
. | TRBJ1-6 | . | TRBV11-2 | CASSLQTGTNSPLHF | TGTGCCAGCAGCCTACAGACCGGAACCAATTCACCCCTCCACTTT